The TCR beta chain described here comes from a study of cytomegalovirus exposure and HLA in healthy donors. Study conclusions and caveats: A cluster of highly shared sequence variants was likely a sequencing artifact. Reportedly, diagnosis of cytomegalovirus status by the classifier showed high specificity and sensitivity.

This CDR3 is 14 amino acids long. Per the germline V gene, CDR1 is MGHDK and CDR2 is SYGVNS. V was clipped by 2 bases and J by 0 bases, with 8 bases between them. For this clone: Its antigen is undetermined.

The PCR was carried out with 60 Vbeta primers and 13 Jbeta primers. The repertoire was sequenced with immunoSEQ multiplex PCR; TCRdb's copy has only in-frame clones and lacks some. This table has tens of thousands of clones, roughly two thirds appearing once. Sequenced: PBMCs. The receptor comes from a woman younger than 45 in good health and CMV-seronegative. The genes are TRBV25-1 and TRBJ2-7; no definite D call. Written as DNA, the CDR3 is TGTGCCAGCAGTGAACCCGGGTCCTCCTACGAGCAGTACTTC. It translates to CASSEPGSSYEQYF.